Following are 2 T cell receptor beta chains from one sample sequenced in a study of CXCR3-negative and CXCR3-positive naive CD8 T cells (dated by TCRdb to the late 2010s). Sequencing took place on a NextSeq 550. The Human TCR Profiling Kit (MiLaboratory) was used to prepare UMI-labeled 5' RACE TRB cDNA libraries. TCRdb reprocessed the reads, so every CDR3 protein sequence counts as one entry and DNA is not shown. The sample table records some 130,000 distinct CDR3 sequences. Under 0.5% of the sample rests with the top ten. The source material was naive CXCR3- CD8+ T cells from blood. In the paper's terms, the cell subset or site label means: CD45RO-CCR7+CD27+CD95- naive CD8+ T cells lacking CXCR3 (TNR3-). Receptors were obtained from a human donor in good health. Some clones in this sample may be carry-over from other donors' samples.

V and J are TRBV7-9 and TRBJ2-5. This CDR3 is built from 13 residues. Germline assignment: CDR1 SEHNR and CDR2 FQNEAQ (reference sequence). CDR3 sequence reads: CASMLAEQETQYF. The complete variable domain, with remaining parts taken from reference TRBV7-9 and TRBJ2-5, reads DTGVSQNPRHKITKRGQNVTFRCDPISEHNRLYWYRQTLGQGPEFLTYFQNEAQLEKSRLLSDRFSAERPKGSFSTLEIQRTEQGDSAMYLCASMLAEQETQYFGPGTRLLVL.

This sequence joins TRBV28 and TRBJ2-4. CDR1 is MDHEN and CDR2 is SYDVKM in the germline V gene. There are 14 residues in the CDR3. This CDR3 reads CASSQGVAKNIQYF. The entire variable domain, with the rest obtained from reference TRBV28 and TRBJ2-4, is as follows: DVKVTQSSRYLVKRTGEKVFLECVQDMDHENMFWYRQDPGLGLRLIYFSYDVKMKEKGDIPEGYSVSREKKERFSLILESASTNQTSMYLCASSQGVAKNIQYFGAGTRLSVL.